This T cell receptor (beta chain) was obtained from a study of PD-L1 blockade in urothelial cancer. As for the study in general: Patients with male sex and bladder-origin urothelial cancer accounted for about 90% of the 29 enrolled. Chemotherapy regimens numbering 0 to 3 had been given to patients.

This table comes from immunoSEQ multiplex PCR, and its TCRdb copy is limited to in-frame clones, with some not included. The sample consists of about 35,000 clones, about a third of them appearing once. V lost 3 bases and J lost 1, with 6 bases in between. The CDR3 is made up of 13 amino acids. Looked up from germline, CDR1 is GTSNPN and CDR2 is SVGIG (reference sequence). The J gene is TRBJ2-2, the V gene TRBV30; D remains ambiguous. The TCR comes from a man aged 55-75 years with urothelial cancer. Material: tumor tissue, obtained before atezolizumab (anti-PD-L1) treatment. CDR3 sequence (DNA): TGTGCCTGGAGCCACGGGAACACCGGGGAGCTGTTTTTT. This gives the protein CAWSHGNTGELFF.